Sequencing of this T cell receptor beta chain was carried out in a study of beta chain features in type 1 diabetes. This CDR3 has 12 amino acids. Trimming pared 7 bases from V and 9 bases from J, leaving 10 bases between. Germline loops: CDR1 SNHLY, CDR2 FYNNEI. This clone has at least ten counts. Expressed TCRB transcripts were sequenced, since all the RNA that had been isolated was reverse transcribed. Assay used: immunoSEQ multiplex PCR; TCRdb lists only in-frame clones, some missing. The sample shows 300,000 to 350,000 clones, 14% of them seen only once. This chain connects TRBV2 to TRBJ1-6; D might be TRBD1 (5 bases). Sample: central memory CD4+ T cells from blood. The clonotype was recovered from a man aged 30 to 39 in good health. The CDR3 nucleotides are TGTGCCAGCACAGGGTTGGGTTCACCCCTCCACTTT. This gives the protein CASTGLGSPLHF.